Below are 20 T cell receptor beta chains sequenced from a single sample in a study of identical twins. Via MiXCR, TCRdb re-called the 5' RACE reads, giving one row per CDR3 protein. The sample contains 15,000 to 20,000 distinct CDR3 sequences, just under 70% of which appear only once. The sample was memory (CD45RO+) T cells sorted from blood. The receptors were gathered from a woman aged 18 to 35 in good health. This table probably holds off-target reads from a library built for another chain.

The genes are TRBV15 and TRBJ2-7; tentatively, D is TRBD2 (6 bases). CDR1 and CDR2 (germline): LNHNV, YYDKDF (reference sequence). The CDR3 runs to 15 residues. The V and J ends lost 3 bases and 5 bases respectively, with 17 bases between them. The CDR3 DNA reads as TGTGCCACCAGCAGGGGACTCCGGGTCATACACGAGCAGTACTTC. Protein product: CATSRGLRVIHEQYF.

The rearrangement uses TRBV15 and TRBJ1-5, with D uncertain. The CDR3 runs 13 residues. V lost 8 bases and J 3 bases, leaving 11 bases between the germline ends. Germline loops: CDR1 LNHNV, CDR2 YYDKDF (reference sequence). The CDR3 coding sequence is TGTGCCACCGGTCTGGGCCACAATCAGCCCCAGCATTTT. This gives the protein CATGLGHNQPQHF.

This clonotype was picked up one time. The chain has TRBV6-5 and TRBJ2-7; D may be TRBD1 (5 bases). There are 12 residues in the CDR3. Per germline, CDR1 MNHEY and CDR2 SVGAGI. V shed 5 bases and J shed 6 bases, with 11 bases lying between them. The DNA for the CDR3 is TGTGCCAGCAGTACTCCAGGGTCCGAGCAGTACTTC. Amino acid sequence: CASSTPGSEQYF.

The chain couples TRBV18 to TRBJ2-1; weak D call: TRBD2 (5 bases). V was cut by 5 bases and J by 4 bases, with 12 bases left in between. CDR3 size: 14 residues. Germline CDR1 reads KGHSH; CDR2 reads LQKENI. The CDR3 DNA reads TGTGCCAGCTCAGTGGGAGAATGGTACAATGAGCAGTTCTTC. Translating it yields CASSVGEWYNEQFF.

This sequence joins TRBV4-2 and TRBJ2-1; tentatively, D is TRBD2 (6 bases). Germline values: CDR1 LGHNA, CDR2 YNFKEQ. This CDR3 has 15 amino acids. The germline V and J ends were trimmed by 4 bases and 6 bases, with 16 bases remaining between them. DNA of the CDR3: TGTGCCAGCAGCCGAGAAGGCCTAGCGCTCAATGAGCAGTTCTTC. It codes for CASSREGLALNEQFF.

In this sample, this clonotype turned up once. The V and J genes are TRBV7-6 and TRBJ2-3; TRBD2 might be the D (6 bases). The V and J ends lost 4 bases and 2 bases respectively, with 10 bases between them. CDR1 SGHVS and CDR2 FNYEAQ come from the germline V gene. The CDR3 length is 14 residues. This CDR3 is CASSSGLVTDTQYF. In DNA form, the CDR3 reads TGTGCCAGCAGCTCGGGACTCGTCACAGATACGCAGTATTTT.

The chain uses TRBV6-1 and TRBJ2-7, with D uncertain. The CDR3 extends over 14 amino acids. The germline V gene encodes CDR1 MNHNS and CDR2 SASEGT. Trimming cost V 6 bases and J 2 bases, with 14 bases left between them. The chain's CDR3 is CASRRIGRTYEQYF. The CDR3 DNA follows: TGTGCCAGCAGACGCATCGGACGGACCTACGAGCAGTACTTC.

The rearrangement uses TRBV19 and TRBJ2-1; D possibly corresponds to TRBD2 (6 bases). The V end lost 7 bases, the J end lost 7 bases, and 17 bases lay between the germline ends. The CDR3 contains 14 residues. Germline V CDR1 and CDR2: LNHDA, SQIVND (reference sequence). CDR3 in DNA: TGTGCCAGTACCCCCCCACGAGGGAGGAATGAGCAGTTCTTC. The encoded protein is CASTPPRGRNEQFF.

V and J are TRBV25-1 and TRBJ2-3; 8 bases line up with TRBD2. This CDR3 spans 16 amino acids. Germline trimming cut 3 bases from V and 3 bases from J; bases unmatched to any gene: 8. Germline CDR1 MGHDK, CDR2 SYGVNS. The CDR3 nucleotides are TGTGCCAGCAGTGACCCGAGCGGGAGTTGGACAGATACGCAGTATTTT. Protein product: CASSDPSGSWTDTQYF.

The chain joins TRBV5-3 to TRBJ2-1; 10 bases match TRBD2. TRBV5-3 is identified as an open reading frame with a role that is uncertain. The CDR3 length is 15 residues. V was clipped by 8 bases and J by 6 bases; unmatched bases: 11. CDR3 nucleotide sequence: TGTGCCAGTCCTAGCGGGAGACACTCCGTCAATGAGCAGTTCTTC. Its protein product is CASPSGRHSVNEQFF.

The chain joins TRBV2 to TRBJ2-1; 7 nucleotides match TRBD2. Trimming cost V 5 bases and J 0 bases; bases outside gene matches: 7. The germline gives CDR1 SNHLY, CDR2 FYNNEI. This CDR3 region has 16 residues. CDR3 DNA: TGTGCCAGCAGTCAGGGCCTAGCGGCCTCCTACAATGAGCAGTTCTTC. Protein sequence: CASSQGLAASYNEQFF.

This clonotype appeared a few times. V is TRBV6-5 and J is TRBJ1-5, with 7 positions matching TRBD1. CDR1 MNHEY and CDR2 SVGAGI come from the germline V gene. This CDR3 is 18 amino acids long. The V gene end was trimmed by 0 bases and the J gene end by 5 bases; junction bases not matched to a gene: 13. CDR3: CASSYSAAGTVGYQPQHF. The CDR3 coding sequence is TGTGCCAGCAGTTACTCGGCTGCCGGGACAGTCGGGTATCAGCCCCAGCATTTT.

The V gene is TRBV2, the J gene TRBJ2-7, with 8 bases lining up with TRBD1. The CDR3 runs 13 residues. From germline, CDR1 is SNHLY and CDR2 FYNNEI. J lost 6 bases, V lost 4 bases, and 5 bases had no gene match. CDR3: CASSGQGFSEQYF. DNA of the CDR3: TGTGCCAGCAGTGGACAGGGGTTCTCCGAGCAGTACTTC.

In DNA, the CDR3 is TGTGCCAGCAGTGAAGGGACAGCGGGAGGTTGGGATGAGCAGTTCTTC. As protein: CASSEGTAGGWDEQFF. V gene TRBV6-1 combines with J gene TRBJ2-1; TRBD2 matches 9 bases. CDR3 size: 16 residues. V shed 1 base and J 8 bases; nucleotides not matched to a gene: 9. Germline values: CDR1 MNHNS, CDR2 SASEGT.

The V and J genes are TRBV12-3 or TRBV12-4 and TRBJ2-5; tentative D call: TRBD2 (6 bases). This CDR3 is built from 14 residues. V gave up 0 bases and J gave up 3 bases, with 8 bases separating them. CDR3 nucleotides: TGTGCCAGCAGTTTAGCGGGAGGCGAAGAGACCCAGTACTTC. Translation gives CASSLAGGEETQYF.

The genes are TRBV11-2 and TRBJ1-1; TRBD1 matches at 7 bases. With 4 bases clipped from V and 2 bases from J, the junction kept 4 bases outside the gene matches. From germline, CDR1 is SGHAT and CDR2 FQNNGV. The CDR3 consists of 14 residues. CDR3 loop: CASSYRQGNTEAFF. The CDR3 bases are TGTGCCAGCAGCTACCGACAGGGAAACACTGAAGCTTTCTTT. Supplemented by reference TRBV11-2 and TRBJ1-1, the full variable domain reads EAGVAQSPRYKIIEKRQSVAFWCNPISGHATLYWYQQILGQGPKLLIQFQNNGVVDDSQLPKDRFSAERLKGVDSTLKIQPAKLEDSAVYLCASSYRQGNTEAFFGQGTRLTVV.

This clonotype is a singleton in its sample. The chain carries TRBV11-3 and TRBJ2-1, with 9 bases fitting TRBD2. The CDR3 totals 16 residues. The J segment lost 7 bases and the V segment lost 0 bases, leaving 7 bases of the junction unmatched. Germline V gene data show CDR1 as SGHNT and CDR2 as YENEEA. CDR3 residues: CASSLDHSGRMNEQFF. The CDR3 coding sequence is TGTGCCAGCAGCTTAGATCACAGCGGGAGGATGAATGAGCAGTTCTTC.

The rearrangement uses TRBV19 and TRBJ2-3; possibly TRBD2 for D (5 bases). Germline CDR1 reads LNHDA; CDR2 reads SQIVND (reference sequence). The CDR3 contains 11 residues. The ends were cut back, 9 bases at V and 4 bases at J, with 8 bases in the middle. The CDR3 spells CASSGADTQYF. CDR3 coding DNA: TGTGCCAGCTCCGGGGCAGATACGCAGTATTTT.

The chain is built from TRBV7-9 and TRBJ2-1; 9 bases fit TRBD2. The CDR3 is 14 residues long. CDR1 is SEHNR and CDR2 is FQNEAQ in the germline V gene (reference sequence). The J segment lost 6 bases and the V segment lost 0 bases, leaving 0 bases of the junction unmatched. The CDR3 sequence is CASSLASGSNEQFF. The DNA of the CDR3 is TGTGCCAGCAGCTTAGCTAGCGGGAGCAATGAGCAGTTCTTC.

The rearrangement links TRBV6-2 or TRBV6-3 to TRBJ2-1; D not certain. CDR1 and CDR2 from the germline V gene are MNHEY and SVGEGT. This CDR3 is built from 11 residues. V lost 8 bases and J lost 13, with 15 bases in between. CDR3 sequence: CASRTLTSQFF. The CDR3 region has the DNA TGTGCCAGCCGCACTTTAACTTCTCAGTTCTTC.